The rows below give T cell receptor beta chains drawn from one sample of a study of Ad26.COV2.S vaccination and SARS-CoV-2 variants. Sequencing used immunoSEQ multiplex PCR; TCRdb keeps in-frame clones, though not all of them. The sample records 430,000 or so clones, approximately 92% being singletons. Sequenced here: peripheral blood, sampled in a trial of Ad26.COV2.S vaccine versus placebo. These receptors came from a person aged 18 to 59 who received the Ad26.COV2.S COVID-19 vaccine or a placebo. Each CDR3 is given with its conserved first and last residue.

v_call cdr3_length cdr3_aa
TRBV5-1 14 CATRTSGDQETQYF
TRBV9 14 CASSVAGEHRTQYF
TRBV5-1 14 CASSLVNSPDEQFF
TRBV10-3 14 CALGTGDNNQPQHF
TRBV28 14 CASTFQGDNYEQYF
TRBV23-1 17 CASSQSVTLRTKNIQYF
TRBV7-9 19 CASSTPRSGVGSGANVLTF
TRBV7-3 19 CASSPQTGSSGTSGNEQFF
TRBV19 14 CASRSGPITDTQYF
TRBV6-5 12 CATSGRVGELFF
TRBV11-2 14 CASSILQGPYGYTF
TRBV18 17 CASSPTLRYIGTGELFF
TRBV5-1 16 CASSLGTGEIIYGYTF
TRBV6-5 16 CASSYRPEGGSYEQYF
TRBV2 15 CASSEAYGYGTEAFF
TRBV6-5 12 CASSYSGAKQFF
TRBV19 15 CASSQQGYSNQPQHF
TRBV11-3 14 CASSPRQGSTEAFF
TRBV19 13 CASTTGTSSRPHF
TRBV4-2 15 CASSQDDWQNTEAFF
TRBV6-2/TRBV6-3 15 CASSYWVSGGNEQFF
TRBV28 15 CASSVTGHANYGYTF
TRBV6-5 16 CASSYSRSGLNTEAFF
TRBV6-2/TRBV6-3 16 CASSYIWGQDTDTQYF
TRBV28 16 CASSSYRGHGANVLTF
TRBV4-2 17 CASSQEGGGGPTDTQYF
TRBV4-1 12 CASSLGHNTQYF
TRBV28 16 CASSSSGTGSYYGYTF
TRBV12-3/TRBV12-4 13 CASSPRQSYEQYF
TRBV7-6 13 CASSFQENQPQHF
TRBV7-9 17 CASSRTRPGQGSNGYTF
TRBV7-2 14 CASSFRDGIYEQYF
TRBV4-1 14 CASSQDRRLHEQYF
TRBV12-5 14 CASGLPPIIGGYTF
TRBV28 14 CASSLGPRDYGYTF
TRBV5-1 14 CASSLDGLYNEQFF
TRBV12-3/TRBV12-4 12 CASRLSGVEQFF
TRBV6-2/TRBV6-3 16 CASSLLGTGMNTEAFF
TRBV19 15 CASSPKTGGREPQHF
TRBV5-6 15 CASSLTRAALDEQFF
TRBV30 13 CAWRGRMNTEAFF
TRBV6-5 14 CASSLKGADTEAFF
TRBV30 15 CAWSEDQTGSYGYTF
TRBV9 15 CASSPKVSSYNEQFF
TRBV5-3 16 CARSHAGGQHQETQYF
TRBV5-1 14 CASSLARDYNEQFF